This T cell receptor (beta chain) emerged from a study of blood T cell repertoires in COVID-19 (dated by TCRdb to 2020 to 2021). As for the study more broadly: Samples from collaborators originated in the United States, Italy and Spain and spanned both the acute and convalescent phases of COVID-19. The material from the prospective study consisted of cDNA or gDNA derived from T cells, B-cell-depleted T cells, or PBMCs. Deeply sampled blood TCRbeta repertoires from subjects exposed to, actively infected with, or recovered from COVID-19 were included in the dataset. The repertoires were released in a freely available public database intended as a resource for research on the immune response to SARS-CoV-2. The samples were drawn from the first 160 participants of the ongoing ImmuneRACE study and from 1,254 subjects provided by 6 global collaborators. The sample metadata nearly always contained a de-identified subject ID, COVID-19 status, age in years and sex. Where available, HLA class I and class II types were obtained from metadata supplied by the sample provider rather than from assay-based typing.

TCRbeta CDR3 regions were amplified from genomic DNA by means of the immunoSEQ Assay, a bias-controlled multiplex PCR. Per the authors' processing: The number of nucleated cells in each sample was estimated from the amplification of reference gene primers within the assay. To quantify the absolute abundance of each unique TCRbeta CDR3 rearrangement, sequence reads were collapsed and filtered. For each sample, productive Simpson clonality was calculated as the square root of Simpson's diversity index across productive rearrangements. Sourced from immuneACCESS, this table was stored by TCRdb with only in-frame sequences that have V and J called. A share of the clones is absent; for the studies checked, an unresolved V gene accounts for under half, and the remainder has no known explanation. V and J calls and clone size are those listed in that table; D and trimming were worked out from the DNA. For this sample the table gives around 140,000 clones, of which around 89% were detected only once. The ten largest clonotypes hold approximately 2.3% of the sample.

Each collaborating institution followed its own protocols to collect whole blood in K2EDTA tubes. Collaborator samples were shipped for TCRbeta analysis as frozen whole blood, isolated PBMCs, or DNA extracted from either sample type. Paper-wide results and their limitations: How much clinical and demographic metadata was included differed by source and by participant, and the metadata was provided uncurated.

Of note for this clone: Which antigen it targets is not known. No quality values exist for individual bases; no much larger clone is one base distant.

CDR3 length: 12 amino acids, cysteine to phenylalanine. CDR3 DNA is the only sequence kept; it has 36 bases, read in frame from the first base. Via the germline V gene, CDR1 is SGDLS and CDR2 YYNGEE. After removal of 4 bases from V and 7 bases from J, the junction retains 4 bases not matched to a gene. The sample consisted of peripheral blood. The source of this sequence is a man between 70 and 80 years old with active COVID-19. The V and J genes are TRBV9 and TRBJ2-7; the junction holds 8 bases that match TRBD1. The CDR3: CASSSGGWEQYF. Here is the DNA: TGTGCCAGCAGCTCAGGGGGCTGGGAGCAGTACTTC.